A single T cell receptor (beta chain) is shown here with its context. The data originate from a study of blood T cells in healthy people across ages. V shed 2 bases and J 1 base; nucleotides not matched to a gene: 6. Germline CDR1 and CDR2: MGHRA and YSYEKL. The CDR3 has 17 residues. Next came a second PCR, run for about 7 to 12 cycles, which used a sample-barcoded 5' primer along with a J-beta primer mix. TCRdb analysed the 5' RACE reads with MiXCR anew, one entry per CDR3 protein. Of around 780,000 distinct CDR3 sequences in the sample, roughly 24% are singletons; the top ten hold about 3%. The same data also contributed to another study, on T cells of mothers and their children. In that study: Random nucleotides (2-4) and sample barcodes were added by the M1S primer used in the second PCR. From each mother came over 8 million TCR beta CDR3 reads, and from each child came around 2.7 million.

Sequencing input: blood. This sequence joins TRBV4-1 and TRBJ2-5; 11 nucleotides match TRBD2. The receptor was isolated from a boy aged 5-17 years in good health. CDR3 nucleotides: TGCGCCAGCAGCCAAACATCTAGCGGGGGGACCCAAGAGACCCAGTACTTC. Translating gives CASSQTSSGGTQETQYF.